The 19 T cell receptor beta chains given below trace back to one sample, sequenced in a study of CD8+ T cells in alopecia areata. Indicated treatment: oral pan-JAK inhibitor, 5-10 mg twice daily. RNA extraction was followed by reverse transcription into cDNA, which acted as the sequencing template. Using immunoSEQ multiplex PCR, the repertoire was profiled, and TCRdb retains in-frame clones only, with some absent. This table has 150,000 or so clones, 50% to 70% appearing once. Source: CD4+ T cells sorted from blood, taken at week 4, from a patient treated with tofacitinib. These receptor sequences come from a human donor with alopecia areata.

The V gene is TRBV29-1, the J gene TRBJ1-2; D uncertain. The V and J ends lost 7 bases and 8 bases respectively, with 14 bases between them. The CDR3 extends over 11 amino acids. The germline V gene has CDR1 SQVTM and CDR2 ANQGSEA. For the CDR3, the DNA is TGCAGCGCTGGACGGACCCAGGGCTACACCTTC. Translated, it gives CSAGRTQGYTF.

This clone was recorded a few times. This rearrangement joins TRBV9 to TRBJ1-2; D is unresolved. CDR3 length equals 11 residues. Germline lookup yields CDR1 SGDLS and CDR2 YYNGEE. The V end lost 5 bases, the J end lost 5 bases, and 7 bases lay between the germline ends. Here the CDR3 DNA reads TGTGCCAGCAGTATCGGATATGGCTACACCTTC. Its protein is CASSIGYGYTF. Based on the CDR3 plus reference TRBV9 and TRBJ1-2, the full variable domain is DSGVTQTPKHLITATGQRVTLRCSPRSGDLSVYWYQQSLDQGLQFLIQYYNGEERAKGNILERFSAQQFPDLHSELNLSSLELGDSALYFCASSIGYGYTFGSGTRLTVV.

This clone turned up a few times. The rearrangement links TRBV11-2 to TRBJ1-5; D is unclear. Germline V lookup: CDR1 SGHAT, CDR2 FQNNGV. V gave up 5 bases and J gave up 0 bases, with 14 bases separating them. The CDR3 length is 16 residues. The CDR3 loop reads CASSPGSAGSNQPQHF. The CDR3 DNA reads as TGTGCCAGCAGCCCGGGGAGCGCCGGTAGCAATCAGCCCCAGCATTTT.

The gene calls are TRBV6-5 and TRBJ1-6; D might be TRBD1 (5 bases). CDR3 length equals 14 residues. V lost 2 bases to trimming and J lost 13 bases, with 15 bases between them. CDR1 is MNHEY, CDR2 SVGAGI, per germline. CDR3 region: CASSYRDPLLPLHF. The CDR3 DNA follows: TGTGCCAGCAGTTACCGGGACCCCCTTCTCCCCCTCCACTTT.

The DNA of the CDR3 is TGTGCCAGCACCCCGGGACAGGGAGCGGGGGAGCAGTACTTC. Its translation is CASTPGQGAGEQYF. This chain joins TRBV7-9 and TRBJ2-7, with 9 bases identical to TRBD1. J gave up 7 bases and V 7 bases, and 11 bases lay outside the gene matches. The CDR3 spans 14 residues. The V gene's germline CDR1 is SEHNR and CDR2 FQNEAQ (reference sequence).

The rearrangement links TRBV5-6 to TRBJ1-6, with D possibly being TRBD1 (6 bases). Trimming left V 0 bases short and J 5 bases short, with 12 bases between. Germline-derived CDR1 and CDR2 are SGHDT and YYEEEE. This CDR3 has 16 residues. The CDR3 protein is CASSLVTGADNSPLHF. As DNA, the CDR3 is TGTGCCAGCAGCTTGGTTACGGGGGCGGATAATTCACCCCTCCACTTT.

This chain uses TRBV30 with TRBJ2-7; weak D call: TRBD1 (6 bases). Trimming removed 2 bases at V and 6 bases at J, with 8 bases between. Germline values: CDR1 GTSNPN, CDR2 SVGIG (reference sequence). The CDR3 runs to 11 residues. CDR3 residues: CAWSPGVEQYF. The DNA of the CDR3 is TGTGCCTGGAGTCCAGGGGTCGAGCAGTACTTC.

The chain joins TRBV30 to TRBJ1-5; TRBD1 matches at 7 bases. The V and J ends lost 7 bases and 2 bases, in that order; junction bases with no gene match: 5. The germline V gene has CDR1 GTSNPN and CDR2 SVGIG (reference sequence). The CDR3 contains 13 residues. The CDR3 sequence: CASQGSGNQPQHF. The CDR3 nucleotides read TGTGCCTCACAGGGGTCGGGCAATCAGCCCCAGCATTTT.

There are a few counts of this clone. This chain joins TRBV5-6 and TRBJ2-1; tentative D call: TRBD1 (6 bases). CDR1 SGHDT and CDR2 YYEEEE come from the germline V gene. The CDR3 runs 13 residues. The V and J ends lost 3 bases and 8 bases respectively, with 12 bases between them. CDR3 amino acids: CASSSTGYDEQFF. CDR3 DNA sequence: TGTGCCAGCAGCTCAACAGGGTACGATGAGCAGTTCTTC.

The rearrangement uses TRBV7-8 and TRBJ1-2; D gene unclear. Trimming stripped 4 bases from V and 4 bases from J, with 16 bases between. Germline assignment: CDR1 SGHVS and CDR2 FQNEAQ. This CDR3 region has 15 residues. Written as DNA, the CDR3 is TGTGCCAGCAGCTCTCTGATAACCGGACCCTATGGCTACACCTTC. The encoded protein is CASSSLITGPYGYTF.

V usage is TRBV11-2 and J usage is TRBJ1-6; maybe TRBD1 (6 bases). V was trimmed by 4 bases and J by 10 bases, leaving 20 bases between them. The germline V gene has CDR1 SGHAT and CDR2 FQNNGV. The CDR3 is made up of 16 amino acids. The CDR3 DNA sequence: TGTGCCAGCAGCTCAGTCCTACAGGGACGGGGCTCACCCCTCCACTTT. Translating it yields CASSSVLQGRGSPLHF.

This chain links TRBV29-1 with TRBJ2-3, with a weak D call TRBD1 (6 bases). CDR3 length: 12 residues. Germline CDR1 and CDR2: SQVTM and ANQGSEA. The V end lost 3 bases, the J end lost 6 bases, and 10 bases lay between the germline ends. The CDR3: CSVEWGLDTQYF. In DNA form, the CDR3 reads TGCAGCGTTGAGTGGGGGCTCGATACGCAGTATTTT.

This clone showed up just a few times. The chain has TRBV11-3 and TRBJ2-3; 9 nucleotides align to TRBD2. This CDR3 has 15 amino acids. Looked up from germline, CDR1 is SGHNT and CDR2 is YENEEA. The V segment lost 1 base and the J segment 5 bases; nucleotides outside the gene matches: 4. CDR3 residues: CASSLGRGGRDTQYF. CDR3 coding DNA: TGTGCCAGCAGCTTAGGGCGGGGGGGACGAGATACGCAGTATTTT.

The rearrangement links TRBV29-1 to TRBJ2-1; 7 bases line up with TRBD2. The germline V gene has CDR1 SQVTM and CDR2 ANQGSEA. The V gene end was trimmed by 7 bases and the J gene end by 6 bases; junction bases not matched to a gene: 6. The CDR3 consists of 12 residues. The CDR3, as DNA: TGCAGCGGAGGACTAGGCTCCAATGAGCAGTTCTTC. Amino acids: CSGGLGSNEQFF.

The rearrangement uses TRBV4-3 and TRBJ1-1; D possibly corresponds to TRBD1 (5 bases). The CDR3 runs 13 residues. The V and J ends lost 4 bases and 3 bases respectively, with 9 bases between them. From germline, CDR1 is LGHNA and CDR2 YSLEER. The CDR3 reads CASSLRVDTEAFF. CDR3 sequence (DNA): TGCGCCAGCAGCCTCAGGGTGGACACTGAAGCTTTCTTT.

V gene TRBV6-6 combines with J gene TRBJ2-5; D remains unclear. This CDR3 is built from 13 residues. Germline CDR1 reads MNHNY; CDR2 reads SVGAGI (reference sequence). V was trimmed by 6 bases and J by 5 bases, leaving 13 bases between them. The chain's CDR3 is CASRLIPRETQYF. The CDR3 nucleotides read TGTGCCAGCAGGTTGATCCCCCGGGAGACCCAGTACTTC.

This sequence joins TRBV30 and TRBJ1-2, with D unresolved. The germline V gene has CDR1 GTSNPN and CDR2 SVGIG (reference sequence). V was clipped by 0 bases and J by 4 bases, with 12 bases between them. This CDR3 is 14 amino acids long. The CDR3 loop reads CAWSVGPPGYGYTF. Written as DNA, the CDR3 is TGTGCCTGGAGTGTAGGACCGCCCGGCTATGGCTACACCTTC.

This chain links TRBV30 with TRBJ1-5; the D gene is possibly TRBD1 (5 bases). V lost 2 bases, J lost 6 bases, and 14 bases lay in between. CDR1 GTSNPN and CDR2 SVGIG come from the germline V gene (reference sequence). The CDR3 runs to 14 residues. CDR3 protein: CAWSLQGLGQPQHF. Here the CDR3 DNA reads TGTGCCTGGAGTCTTCAGGGTCTGGGTCAGCCCCAGCATTTT.

This rearrangement joins TRBV7-2 to TRBJ2-5, with 12 nucleotides matching TRBD1. V lost 3 bases, J lost 2 bases, and 4 bases stayed unmatched. The CDR3 loop spans 16 amino acids. Germline V gene sequence: CDR1 SGHTA, CDR2 FQGNSA. Written as DNA, the CDR3 is TGTGCCAGCAGCTTGGGACAGGGGGCGGCTCAAGAGACCCAGTACTTC. Protein sequence: CASSLGQGAAQETQYF.